Listed below are T cell receptor beta chains from one sample, sequenced in a study of cytomegalovirus exposure and HLA in healthy donors. Profiled with immunoSEQ multiplex PCR; TCRdb holds only in-frame clones, not every one. The sample carries fewer than 350,000 clones, roughly 88% recorded once. Sequenced sample: PBMCs. These TCRs come from a woman younger than 30 in good health and CMV-seronegative. Each CDR3 is given with its conserved first and last residue. Fields, in order: V gene, J gene, clone size, D gene, CDR3 protein, CDR3 DNA. D genes are given only for firm matches. Some rows mark clone size as missing; the rest say once, few, many or name a class of expanded clone.

V gene: TRBV7-6
J gene: TRBJ2-2
clone size: -
D gene: -
CDR3 protein: CASSLEGLRPLTGELFF
CDR3 DNA: TGTGCCAGCAGCTTAGAAGGTTTGCGGCCTCTCACCGGGGAGCTGTTTTTT

V gene: TRBV4-3
J gene: TRBJ2-7
clone size: -
D gene: -
CDR3 protein: CASSQVSGGGEQYF
CDR3 DNA: TGCGCCAGCAGCCAAGTTTCTGGGGGCGGCGAGCAGTACTTC

V gene: TRBV4-1
J gene: TRBJ2-7
clone size: -
D gene: -
CDR3 protein: CASSHRDTPPYEQYF
CDR3 DNA: TGCGCCAGCAGCCACAGAGACACTCCACCCTACGAGCAGTACTTC

V gene: TRBV6-6
J gene: TRBJ2-5
clone size: -
D gene: TRBD1
CDR3 protein: CASTFKGDRGQETQYF
CDR3 DNA: TGTGCCAGCACCTTTAAGGGGGACAGGGGGCAAGAGACCCAGTACTTC

V gene: TRBV9
J gene: TRBJ2-3
clone size: -
D gene: -
CDR3 protein: CASSVATDTQYF
CDR3 DNA: TGTGCCAGCAGCGTAGCTACAGATACGCAGTATTTT

V gene: TRBV7-2
J gene: TRBJ2-2
clone size: -
D gene: -
CDR3 protein: CASSLELGELFF
CDR3 DNA: TGTGCCAGCAGCTTAGAACTCGGGGAGCTGTTTTTT

V gene: TRBV28
J gene: TRBJ2-7
clone size: -
D gene: -
CDR3 protein: CASSRPPYEQYF
CDR3 DNA: TGTGCCAGCTCCCGTCCCCCCTACGAGCAGTACTTC

V gene: TRBV6-1
J gene: TRBJ2-1
clone size: -
D gene: TRBD2
CDR3 protein: CASTLAGLDSNEQFF
CDR3 DNA: TGTGCCAGCACCTTAGCGGGACTTGATTCCAATGAGCAGTTCTTC

V gene: TRBV2
J gene: TRBJ1-1
clone size: once
D gene: -
CDR3 protein: CASSEETDYTEAFF
CDR3 DNA: TGTGCCAGCAGTGAAGAGACAGACTACACTGAAGCTTTCTTT

V gene: TRBV5-4
J gene: TRBJ2-7
clone size: once
D gene: TRBD1
CDR3 protein: CASSLSDRTYEQYF
CDR3 DNA: TGTGCCAGCAGCCTGTCGGACAGGACTTACGAGCAGTACTTC

V gene: TRBV9
J gene: TRBJ2-5
clone size: -
D gene: -
CDR3 protein: CASSVRKTQYF
CDR3 DNA: TGTGCCAGCAGCGTGAGGAAGACCCAGTACTTC

V gene: TRBV28
J gene: TRBJ2-7
clone size: -
D gene: -
CDR3 protein: CASSSIYEQYF
CDR3 DNA: TGTGCCAGCAGTTCTATCTACGAGCAGTACTTC

V gene: TRBV7-9
J gene: TRBJ1-4
clone size: once
D gene: -
CDR3 protein: CASSLVGRDEKLFF
CDR3 DNA: TGTGCCAGCAGCTTGGTGGGGAGGGATGAAAAACTGTTTTTT

V gene: TRBV27
J gene: TRBJ2-7
clone size: -
D gene: TRBD2
CDR3 protein: CASSLWTSGATDEQYF
CDR3 DNA: TGTGCCAGCAGTTTATGGACTAGCGGGGCCACCGACGAGCAGTACTTC

V gene: TRBV6-6
J gene: TRBJ1-4
clone size: -
D gene: TRBD1
CDR3 protein: CASSQGVGDEKLFF
CDR3 DNA: TGTGCCAGCAGCCAGGGGGTCGGGGATGAAAAACTGTTTTTT

V gene: TRBV4-3
J gene: TRBJ2-2
clone size: -
D gene: -
CDR3 protein: CASSQVLGNTGELFF
CDR3 DNA: TGCGCCAGCAGCCAGGTCCTAGGGAACACCGGGGAGCTGTTTTTT

V gene: TRBV5-3
J gene: TRBJ2-5
clone size: -
D gene: TRBD2
CDR3 protein: CARSLLAGATEETQYF
CDR3 DNA: TGTGCCAGAAGCCTTTTAGCGGGAGCAACGGAAGAGACCCAGTACTTC

V gene: TRBV7-3
J gene: TRBJ2-3
clone size: -
D gene: -
CDR3 protein: CASSLGAGPTRTDTQYF
CDR3 DNA: TGTGCCAGCAGCTTAGGTGCGGGGCCCACCCGCACAGATACGCAGTATTTT

V gene: TRBV7-3
J gene: TRBJ1-5
clone size: -
D gene: -
CDR3 protein: CASSPGSNQPQHF
CDR3 DNA: TGTGCCAGCAGCCCAGGTAGCAATCAGCCCCAGCATTTT

V gene: TRBV20-1
J gene: TRBJ2-7
clone size: -
D gene: -
CDR3 protein: CSAGQAYEQYF
CDR3 DNA: TGCAGTGCTGGGCAGGCCTACGAGCAGTACTTC

V gene: TRBV6-5
J gene: TRBJ2-2
clone size: -
D gene: TRBD1
CDR3 protein: CASSYGTGNGELFF
CDR3 DNA: TGTGCCAGCAGTTACGGGACAGGGAACGGGGAGCTGTTTTTT

V gene: TRBV2
J gene: TRBJ2-1
clone size: -
D gene: TRBD2
CDR3 protein: CASNPGLAGGWEQFF
CDR3 DNA: TGTGCCAGCAATCCGGGACTAGCGGGAGGATGGGAGCAGTTCTTC

V gene: TRBV9
J gene: TRBJ1-5
clone size: -
D gene: TRBD1
CDR3 protein: CASSETGDPNQPQHF
CDR3 DNA: TGTGCCAGCAGCGAGACAGGGGATCCCAATCAGCCCCAGCATTTT

V gene: TRBV4-3
J gene: TRBJ2-1
clone size: -
D gene: -
CDR3 protein: CASSQDGRENHNEQFF
CDR3 DNA: TGCGCCAGCAGCCAAGATGGACGGGAGAACCACAATGAGCAGTTCTTC

V gene: TRBV4-1
J gene: TRBJ2-3
clone size: -
D gene: -
CDR3 protein: CASSQAPGRADTQYF
CDR3 DNA: TGCGCCAGCAGCCAAGCCCCCGGGCGGGCAGATACGCAGTATTTT

V gene: TRBV10-1
J gene: TRBJ2-3
clone size: -
D gene: TRBD2
CDR3 protein: CASSESTLAGESKDTQYF
CDR3 DNA: TGCGCCAGCAGTGAGTCGACATTAGCGGGAGAGTCAAAAGATACGCAGTATTTT

V gene: TRBV7-9
J gene: TRBJ2-1
clone size: few
D gene: TRBD2
CDR3 protein: CASTLGLAGARNEQFF
CDR3 DNA: TGTGCCAGCACCTTGGGACTAGCGGGAGCACGAAATGAGCAGTTCTTC

V gene: TRBV19
J gene: TRBJ2-7
clone size: -
D gene: -
CDR3 protein: CASSIGLSYEQYF
CDR3 DNA: TGTGCCAGTAGTATAGGGCTTTCTTACGAGCAGTACTTC

V gene: TRBV27
J gene: TRBJ2-2
clone size: -
D gene: -
CDR3 protein: CASTGLSDTGELFF
CDR3 DNA: TGTGCCAGCACCGGACTTTCGGACACCGGGGAGCTGTTTTTT

V gene: TRBV6-4
J gene: TRBJ2-5
clone size: -
D gene: -
CDR3 protein: CASSDARGETQYF
CDR3 DNA: TGTGCCAGCAGTGACGCGAGAGGGGAGACCCAGTACTTC

V gene: TRBV4-3
J gene: TRBJ2-7
clone size: -
D gene: TRBD2
CDR3 protein: CASSQDLAGGPYEQYF
CDR3 DNA: TGCGCCAGCAGCCAAGATCTAGCGGGAGGGCCCTACGAGCAGTACTTC

V gene: TRBV29-1
J gene: TRBJ1-1
clone size: -
D gene: -
CDR3 protein: CSGRQGTLDGAFF
CDR3 DNA: TGCAGCGGAAGGCAGGGGACACTCGATGGGGCTTTCTTT

V gene: TRBV19
J gene: TRBJ2-3
clone size: -
D gene: TRBD1
CDR3 protein: CASSMSGQGPTDTQYF
CDR3 DNA: TGTGCCAGTAGTATGTCGGGACAGGGACCCACAGATACGCAGTATTTT

V gene: TRBV28
J gene: TRBJ1-5
clone size: -
D gene: TRBD1
CDR3 protein: CASSSPPGQQFGPQHF
CDR3 DNA: TGTGCCAGCAGTTCTCCTCCGGGACAGCAATTTGGGCCCCAGCATTTT

V gene: TRBV4-1
J gene: TRBJ1-1
clone size: -
D gene: -
CDR3 protein: CASSQVSFIANAEAFF
CDR3 DNA: TGCGCCAGCAGCCAAGTATCATTCATAGCCAATGCTGAAGCTTTCTTT

V gene: TRBV27
J gene: TRBJ2-3
clone size: -
D gene: -
CDR3 protein: CASSREGTASTDTQYF
CDR3 DNA: TGTGCCAGCAGTCGGGAGGGGACAGCTAGCACAGATACGCAGTATTTT

V gene: TRBV27
J gene: TRBJ1-2
clone size: -
D gene: -
CDR3 protein: CASSLAGRNYGYTF
CDR3 DNA: TGTGCCAGCAGTTTAGCTGGCAGAAACTATGGCTACACCTTC

V gene: TRBV19
J gene: TRBJ1-5
clone size: -
D gene: TRBD1
CDR3 protein: CASCGRGGFSNQPQHF
CDR3 DNA: TGTGCCAGTTGTGGGAGAGGGGGCTTCAGCAATCAGCCCCAGCATTTT

V gene: TRBV27
J gene: TRBJ1-6
clone size: -
D gene: -
CDR3 protein: CASSLSPGNSPLHF
CDR3 DNA: TGTGCCAGCAGTTTAAGTCCAGGAAATTCACCCCTCCACTTT

V gene: TRBV7-2
J gene: TRBJ2-2
clone size: -
D gene: -
CDR3 protein: CASSTQRWRAFGELFF
CDR3 DNA: TGTGCCAGCAGCACCCAGCGGTGGAGGGCCTTCGGGGAGCTGTTTTTT

V gene: TRBV27
J gene: TRBJ1-1
clone size: -
D gene: -
CDR3 protein: CASSDSFVKGNEAFF
CDR3 DNA: TGTGCCAGCAGTGACAGCTTCGTAAAGGGGAATGAAGCTTTCTTT

V gene: TRBV4-1
J gene: TRBJ2-1
clone size: -
D gene: TRBD2
CDR3 protein: CASSQVDMGLATYNEQFF
CDR3 DNA: TGCGCCAGCAGCCAAGTAGACATGGGACTAGCGACCTACAATGAGCAGTTCTTC

V gene: TRBV5-1
J gene: TRBJ2-7
clone size: -
D gene: -
CDR3 protein: CASTPGSGAAASDEQYF
CDR3 DNA: TGCGCCAGCACCCCGGGGAGCGGTGCGGCAGCATCGGACGAGCAGTACTTC

V gene: TRBV6-1
J gene: TRBJ2-1
clone size: -
D gene: -
CDR3 protein: CASKLTYNEQFF
CDR3 DNA: TGTGCCAGCAAACTGACCTACAATGAGCAGTTCTTC

V gene: TRBV19
J gene: TRBJ2-3
clone size: -
D gene: -
CDR3 protein: CASSMGPERGRGTDTQYF
CDR3 DNA: TGTGCCAGTAGTATGGGCCCCGAAAGGGGCAGAGGCACAGATACGCAGTATTTT

V gene: TRBV9
J gene: TRBJ2-7
clone size: -
D gene: TRBD2
CDR3 protein: CASSVGLAGGYEQYF
CDR3 DNA: TGTGCCAGCAGCGTAGGTTTAGCGGGAGGCTACGAGCAGTACTTC

V gene: TRBV29-1
J gene: TRBJ2-7
clone size: -
D gene: -
CDR3 protein: CSGGDLSYEQYF
CDR3 DNA: TGCAGCGGGGGGGACCTCTCCTACGAGCAGTACTTC

V gene: TRBV5-1
J gene: TRBJ2-3
clone size: once
D gene: TRBD1
CDR3 protein: CASSFQGEGTQYF
CDR3 DNA: TGCGCCAGCAGCTTCCAGGGGGAAGGTACGCAGTATTTT

V gene: TRBV19
J gene: TRBJ2-6
clone size: -
D gene: -
CDR3 protein: CASSPKTQGANVLTF
CDR3 DNA: TGTGCCAGTAGTCCAAAAACTCAAGGGGCCAACGTCCTGACTTTC

V gene: TRBV18
J gene: TRBJ1-2
clone size: few
D gene: -
CDR3 protein: CASSPYGDTREGYTF
CDR3 DNA: TGTGCCAGCTCACCTTACGGGGACACACGGGAAGGCTACACCTTC

V gene: TRBV28
J gene: TRBJ2-7
clone size: -
D gene: TRBD2
CDR3 protein: CASSLLPSGRSEQYF
CDR3 DNA: TGTGCCAGCAGTTTACTACCTAGCGGGAGAAGCGAGCAGTACTTC